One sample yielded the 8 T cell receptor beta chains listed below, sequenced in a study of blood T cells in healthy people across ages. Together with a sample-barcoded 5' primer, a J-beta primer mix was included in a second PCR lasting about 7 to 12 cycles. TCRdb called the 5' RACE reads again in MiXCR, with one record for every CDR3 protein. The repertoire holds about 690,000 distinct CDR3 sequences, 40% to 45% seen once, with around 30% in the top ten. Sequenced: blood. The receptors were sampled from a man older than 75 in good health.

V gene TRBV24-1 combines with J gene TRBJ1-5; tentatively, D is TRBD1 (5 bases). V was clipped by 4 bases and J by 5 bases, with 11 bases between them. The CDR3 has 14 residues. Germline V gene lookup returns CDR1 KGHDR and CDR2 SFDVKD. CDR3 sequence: CATSDPTAYQPQHF. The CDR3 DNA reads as TGTGCCACCAGTGACCCGACAGCCTATCAGCCCCAGCATTTT.

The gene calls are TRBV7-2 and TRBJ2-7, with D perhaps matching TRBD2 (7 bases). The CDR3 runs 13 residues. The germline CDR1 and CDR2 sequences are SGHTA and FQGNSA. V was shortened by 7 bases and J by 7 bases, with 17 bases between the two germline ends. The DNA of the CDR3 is TGTGCCAGCACCCGAGGGGGAGGGCTAGAGCAGTACTTC. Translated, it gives CASTRGGGLEQYF.

The CDR3 DNA is TGTGCCAGCAGTCGAGATACAGGGAACACTGAAGCTTTCTTT. Amino acid sequence: CASSRDTGNTEAFF. This rearrangement joins TRBV5-6 to TRBJ1-1; the D gene is possibly TRBD1 (5 bases). CDR3 length: 14 amino acids. CDR1 SGHDT and CDR2 YYEEEE come from the germline V gene. V lost 5 bases and J 1 base, leaving 12 bases between the germline ends. The full variable domain, rest sourced from reference TRBV5-6 and TRBJ1-1, is DAGVTQSPTHLIKTRGQQVTLRCSPKSGHDTVSWYQQALGQGPQFIFQYYEEEERQRGNFPDRFSGHQFPNYSSELNVNALLLGDSALYLCASSRDTGNTEAFFGQGTRLTVV.

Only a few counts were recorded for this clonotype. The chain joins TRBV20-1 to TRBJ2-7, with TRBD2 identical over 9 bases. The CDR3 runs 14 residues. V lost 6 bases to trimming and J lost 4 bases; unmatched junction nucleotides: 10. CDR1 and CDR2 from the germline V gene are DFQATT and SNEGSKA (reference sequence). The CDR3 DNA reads TGCAGTGCCCCCTCCGGGACTAGCAGTTACGAGCAGTACTTC. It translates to CSAPSGTSSYEQYF.

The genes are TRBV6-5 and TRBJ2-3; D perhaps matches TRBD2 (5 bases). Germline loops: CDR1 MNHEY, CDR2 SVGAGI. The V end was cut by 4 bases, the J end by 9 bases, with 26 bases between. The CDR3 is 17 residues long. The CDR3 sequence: CASSLGRTRLDHGTQYF. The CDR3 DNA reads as TGTGCCAGCAGTTTGGGTCGGACTCGGCTAGACCACGGGACGCAGTATTTT.

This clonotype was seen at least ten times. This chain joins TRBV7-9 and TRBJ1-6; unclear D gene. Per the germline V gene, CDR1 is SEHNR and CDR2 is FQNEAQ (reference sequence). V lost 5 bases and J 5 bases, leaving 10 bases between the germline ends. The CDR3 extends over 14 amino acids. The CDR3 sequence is CASSPDRNNSPLHF. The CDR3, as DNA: TGTGCCAGCAGCCCCGACCGTAATAATTCACCCCTCCACTTT.

CDR3 in amino acids: CASSLEGAGYEQYF. The CDR3 DNA reads TGTGCCAGCAGCTTAGAGGGGGCAGGCTACGAGCAGTACTTC. This rearrangement joins TRBV7-2 to TRBJ2-7; 7 bases are a match to TRBD1. The ends lost 1 base at V and 3 bases at J; junction bases unmatched: 3. Germline lookup yields CDR1 SGHTA and CDR2 FQGNSA. The CDR3 spans 14 residues.

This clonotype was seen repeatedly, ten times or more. The DNA of the CDR3 is TGTGCCAGCAGCTTCCGAGGACCGGGGACTTCTGGAAACACCATATATTTT. Protein: CASSFRGPGTSGNTIYF. The chain carries TRBV7-9 and TRBJ1-3; weak D call: TRBD1 (5 bases). V was clipped by 3 bases and J by 1 base, with 16 bases between them. Looked up from germline, CDR1 is SEHNR and CDR2 is FQNEAQ (reference sequence). This CDR3 region has 17 residues.